The 27 T cell receptor beta chains given below trace back to one sample, sequenced in a study of spatial heterogeneity in lung cancer. Broader study findings: The number of expanded tumor alpha and beta chains correlated with mutation number.

The antigens these receptors bind are not known. Indicated time point: sample taken at primary tumor resection. MiXCR, applied by TCRdb to the 5' RACE reads, yields one record per CDR3 protein. The sample holds thousands of distinct CDR3 sequences, roughly an eighth seen once. This specimen consisted of lung tumor tissue, obtained at surgery. The receptor source for this set is a male donor with early-stage non-small cell lung cancer.

This clonotype was seen many times. This beta chain is a stray sequence in a library constructed for alpha chains; its clone size is not meaningful. The J gene is TRBJ2-5, the V gene TRBV5-6; tentatively, D is TRBD2 (6 bases). There are 14 residues in the CDR3. Trimming cost V 0 bases and J 4 bases, with 10 bases left between them. Germline-derived CDR1 and CDR2 are SGHDT and YYEEEE. In nucleotides, the CDR3 is TGTGCCAGCAGCTTGGTTTCCGGGGGAGAGACCCAGTACTTC. It yields the protein CASSLVSGGETQYF. Variable domain in full (rest from reference TRBV5-6 and TRBJ2-5): DAGVTQSPTHLIKTRGQQVTLRCSPKSGHDTVSWYQQALGQGPQFIFQYYEEEERQRGNFPDRFSGHQFPNYSSELNVNALLLGDSALYLCASSLVSGGETQYFGPGTRLLVL.

This clonotype was counted many times. This beta chain slipped into a library made for alpha chains as a stray read, so its size is not meaningful. The chain combines TRBV12-3 or TRBV12-4 with TRBJ2-3; TRBD2 is a possible D gene (5 bases). The germline V and J ends were trimmed by 8 bases and 0 bases, with 12 bases remaining between them. The CDR3 consists of 14 residues. The CDR3 sequence is CASRPRTSTDTQYF. The CDR3 DNA reads as TGTGCCAGCCGACCTAGGACTAGCACAGATACGCAGTATTTT.

By sample share, this clonotype is medium-sized. The library was built for alpha chains, so this beta chain is an off-target read and its size means little. The J gene is TRBJ2-1, the V gene TRBV27, with a possible D match to TRBD2 (6 bases). Trimming took off 5 bases at V and 1 base at J, with 15 bases between the two ends. The CDR3 is 16 amino acids. The germline gives CDR1 MNHEY, CDR2 SMNVEV (reference sequence). CDR3 coding DNA: TGTGCCAGCAGTCTTCATAGCGGTGATTCCTACAATGAGCAGTTCTTC. Translation: CASSLHSGDSYNEQFF.

This clonotype is labeled as medium-sized. This beta chain came through as a stray read in a library set up for alpha chains, and its size says little. This sequence joins TRBV20-1 and TRBJ2-1, with D hard to call. The V end was cut by 5 bases, the J end by 4 bases, with 15 bases between. CDR3 length: 14 amino acids. Looked up from germline, CDR1 is DFQATT and CDR2 is SNEGSKA (reference sequence). CDR3: CSAHQRTDYNEQFF. Written as DNA, the CDR3 is TGCAGTGCTCATCAAAGGACCGATTACAATGAGCAGTTCTTC.

In its sample, this clonotype ranks as medium-sized (0.01 to 0.1%). This beta chain is a stray read from a library made for alpha chains; its abundance is not meaningful. The CDR3 DNA is TGCAGCGTTGAGAGCAGCCTCTATGGCTACACCTTC. This translates into CSVESSLYGYTF. This chain joins TRBV29-1 and TRBJ1-2; D not certain. V dropped 3 bases and J dropped 4 bases, with 9 bases sitting between them. Per germline, CDR1 SQVTM and CDR2 ANQGSEA. This CDR3 contains 12 residues.

This clonotype showed up many times. The library was built for alpha chains, so this beta chain is an off-target read and its size means little. The V gene is TRBV28, the J gene TRBJ2-3; D gene ambiguous. V dropped 6 bases and J dropped 6 bases, with 13 bases sitting between them. Germline CDR1 is MDHEN and CDR2 is SYDVKM. The CDR3 spans 13 residues. CDR3 sequence reads: CASRPVVEDTQYF. The CDR3 DNA follows: TGTGCCAGCAGACCGGTGGTTGAGGATACGCAGTATTTT.

This clonotype was found many times. For a library built for alpha chains, this beta chain is a stray read; little rests on its size. The chain is built from TRBV12-3 or TRBV12-4 and TRBJ2-1; tentative D call: TRBD2 (7 bases). The CDR3 has 16 residues. Trimming removed 7 bases from V and 1 base from J, with 17 bases in between. CDR3 DNA sequence: TGTGCCAGCAATATACGCGGGGGCAGGTCCTACAATGAGCAGTTCTTC. Amino acid sequence: CASNIRGGRSYNEQFF.

This clonotype was detected many times. In a library made to pick up alpha chains, this beta chain is a stray read with a size that means little. The rearrangement links TRBV14 to TRBJ2-5, with D perhaps TRBD1 or TRBD2 (5 bases each). This CDR3 is built from 16 residues. Trimming removed 0 bases at V and 4 bases at J, with 15 bases between. Germline assignment: CDR1 SGHDN and CDR2 FVKESK. CDR3 amino acids: CASSQEVGPGRETQYF. The CDR3 DNA follows: TGTGCCAGCAGCCAAGAAGTGGGACCAGGGAGAGAGACCCAGTACTTC.

Relative to its sample, this clonotype is large. This beta chain is an off-target read within a library intended for alpha chains, so its frequency means little. The gene calls are TRBV20-1 and TRBJ2-2, with 7 bases fitting TRBD2. V lost 3 bases to trimming and J lost 0 bases; unmatched junction nucleotides: 7. Germline lookup yields CDR1 DFQATT and CDR2 SNEGSKA (reference sequence). This CDR3 contains 16 residues. CDR3 sequence (DNA): TGCAGTGCTAGTAGCAGCGGGACGGCGAACACCGGGGAGCTGTTTTTT. As protein: CSASSSGTANTGELFF.

This clonotype has a count of ten or more. The size of this beta chain means little, since it is a stray read in a library made for alpha chains. The chain is built from TRBV5-6 and TRBJ2-4; TRBD1 agrees at 7 bases. V was clipped by 4 bases and J by 1 base; unmatched bases: 2. Looked up from germline, CDR1 is SGHDT and CDR2 is YYEEEE. The CDR3 has 14 residues. The CDR3 reads CASSVRGAKNIQYF. The DNA of the CDR3 is TGTGCCAGCAGCGTCAGGGGGGCCAAAAACATTCAGTACTTC.

This clonotype has ten or more counts. This beta chain represents an off-target read in a library built for alpha chains; its size is of limited meaning. V usage is TRBV10-3 and J usage is TRBJ1-2, with D hard to call. Trimming left V 7 bases short and J 4 bases short, with 13 bases between. This CDR3 comprises 13 residues. Germline CDR1 and CDR2: ENHRY and SYGVKD. CDR3 sequence: CAINRTPGYGYTF. CDR3 sequence (DNA): TGTGCCATCAACCGGACTCCGGGCTATGGCTACACCTTC.

Ten or more counts support this clonotype. Because this beta chain is a stray read in a library intended to capture alpha chains, its abundance should not be given much weight. V gene TRBV7-8 combines with J gene TRBJ1-2; TRBD1 matches at 8 bases. V was pared by 2 bases and J by 4 bases, with 6 bases of the junction left unmatched. Looked up from germline, CDR1 is SGHVS and CDR2 is FQNEAQ. CDR3 length: 15 residues. CDR3 bases: TGTGCCAGCAGCTTATCCCCAGGGGGCCCCTATGGCTACACCTTC. Translated: CASSLSPGGPYGYTF.

The sample holds many counts of this clonotype. This beta chain is an off-target read within a library intended for alpha chains, so its frequency means little. The chain is built from TRBV24-1 and TRBJ1-4, with D possibly matching TRBD1 (5 bases). Trimming pared 3 bases from V and 6 bases from J, leaving 13 bases between. Germline V gene lookup returns CDR1 KGHDR and CDR2 SFDVKD. This CDR3 contains 15 residues. CDR3 sequence: CATSDNQGSYEKLFF. The CDR3 DNA reads as TGTGCCACCAGTGATAATCAGGGTTCGTATGAAAAACTGTTTTTT.

This clonotype was picked up many times. This beta chain is a stray read from a library made for alpha chains; its abundance is not meaningful. This chain uses TRBV6-5 with TRBJ1-4, with 12 nucleotides matching TRBD1. Trimming took 6 bases from V and 2 from J; bases not matched to a gene: 4. CDR3 length: 16 residues. The germline gives CDR1 MNHEY, CDR2 SVGAGI. The CDR3 DNA reads as TGTGCCAGCAGAACCGGGACAGGGGGCACTAATGAAAAACTGTTTTTT. Translated: CASRTGTGGTNEKLFF.

This clonotype showed up many times. This beta chain appears as a stray read in a library generated for alpha chains; its size is not informative. The chain links TRBV20-1 to TRBJ2-2; D unclear. The germline V gene has CDR1 DFQATT and CDR2 SNEGSKA (reference sequence). Deletions cut 3 bases from V and 2 bases from J, with 4 bases between. The CDR3 spans 12 residues. This CDR3 is CSASFNTGELFF. The CDR3 nucleotides read TGCAGTGCTAGCTTCAACACCGGGGAGCTGTTTTTT.

This clonotype qualifies as medium-sized. Because this beta chain is a stray read in a library intended to capture alpha chains, its abundance should not be given much weight. CDR3 sequence reads: CASSLTPRSNDGYTF. The CDR3 bases are TGCGCCAGCAGCCTAACCCCCCGGAGTAATGATGGCTACACCTTC. The rearrangement uses TRBV4-1 and TRBJ1-2; D gene uncertain. V dropped 4 bases and J dropped 6 bases, with 18 bases sitting between them. The CDR3 loop spans 15 amino acids. CDR1 is MGHRA and CDR2 is YSYEKL in the germline V gene.

This clonotype was recorded at least ten times. With the library built for alpha chains, this beta chain is off target and its frequency is not meaningful. The chain carries TRBV6-6 and TRBJ2-5; no clear D gene. There are 16 residues in the CDR3. The germline V gene encodes CDR1 MNHNY and CDR2 SVGAGI (reference sequence). Trimming took 0 bases from V and 4 from J, leaving 15 bases between them. CDR3 in DNA: TGTGCCAGCAGTTACTCGACTTTCCGCGCCGGAGAGACCCAGTACTTC. Translating it yields CASSYSTFRAGETQYF.

In its sample, this clonotype was seen many times. This beta chain is an unintended read in a library built for alpha chains; its size means little. The rearrangement joins TRBV11-3 to TRBJ1-2; D is undetermined. CDR3 length equals 14 residues. Germline V gene sequence: CDR1 SGHNT, CDR2 YENEEA. Trimming took off 2 bases at V and 3 bases at J, with 10 bases between the two ends. The CDR3 reads CASSLRKGHYGYTF. The CDR3 DNA follows: TGTGCCAGCAGCTTAAGGAAAGGGCACTATGGCTACACCTTC.

This clonotype was recorded many times. The size of this beta chain means little, since it is a stray read in a library made for alpha chains. This chain uses TRBV20-1 with TRBJ1-2; the match to TRBD1 covers 9 bases. Germline assignment: CDR1 DFQATT and CDR2 SNEGSKA (reference sequence). This CDR3 spans 13 amino acids. V shed 6 bases, J shed 2 bases, and the junction held 4 bases outside the gene matches. For the CDR3, the DNA is TGCAGTGCAGCCGGGACAGGGAACTATGGCTACACCTTC. It is translated as CSAAGTGNYGYTF.

This clonotype was recorded many times. This beta chain is an off-target read within a library intended for alpha chains, so its frequency means little. The rearrangement joins TRBV12-3 or TRBV12-4 to TRBJ2-1, with D perhaps matching TRBD1 (6 bases). The CDR3 totals 15 residues. With 7 bases removed from V and 10 bases from J, the gap between germline ends came to 23 bases. The CDR3 loop is CASTNNRGARGEQFF. CDR3 in DNA: TGTGCCAGCACCAACAACCGGGGAGCGAGGGGGGAGCAGTTCTTC.

This clonotype was recorded many times. This beta chain was picked up by a library intended for alpha chains and is off target, so its count carries little meaning. The chain combines TRBV20-1 with TRBJ1-2; D might be TRBD1 (5 bases). The CDR3 sequence is 11 residues long. The germline V and J ends were trimmed by 3 bases and 7 bases, with 9 bases remaining between them. Germline CDR1 is DFQATT and CDR2 is SNEGSKA (reference sequence). CDR3 in amino acids: CSASQGFGYTF. The CDR3 nucleotides are TGCAGTGCTAGTCAGGGTTTTGGCTACACCTTC.

This clonotype was detected many times. This beta chain represents an off-target read in a library built for alpha chains; its size is of limited meaning. The chain is built from TRBV24-1 and TRBJ2-2; D is unclear. CDR1 is KGHDR and CDR2 is SFDVKD in the germline V gene. This CDR3 is 14 amino acids long. Trimming stripped 1 base from V and 5 bases from J, with 7 bases between. CDR3 coding DNA: TGTGCCACCAGTGATTTTGGGCGGACCGGGGAGCTGTTTTTT. Its translation is CATSDFGRTGELFF.

A few counts support this clonotype. This beta chain came through as a stray read in a library set up for alpha chains, and its size says little. The CDR3 sequence: CASRSHPTYEQYF. The CDR3 DNA reads as TGTGCAAGTCGCTCGCACCCCACCTACGAGCAGTACTTC. The rearrangement joins TRBV12-2 to TRBJ2-7. TRBV12-2 is an annotated pseudogene. The CDR3 contains 13 residues.

In this sample, this clonotype turned up many times. Being off target in a library aimed at alpha chains, this beta chain has a size of little meaning. The V gene is TRBV24-1, the J gene TRBJ2-1; possible D gene TRBD2, 6 bases. Trimming removed 2 bases at V and 3 bases at J, with 10 bases between. The CDR3 runs 15 residues. CDR1 KGHDR and CDR2 SFDVKD come from the germline V gene. The CDR3 bases are TGTGCCACCAGTGATTCCCAGGACTACTACAATGAGCAGTTCTTC. Its translation is CATSDSQDYYNEQFF.

This clonotype was seen ten or more times. The library was built for alpha chains, so this beta chain is an off-target read and its size means little. The gene calls are TRBV7-2 and TRBJ1-3; perhaps TRBD1 as D (6 bases). V was clipped by 5 bases and J by 6 bases, with 23 bases between them. Germline V gives CDR1 SGHTA, CDR2 FQGNSA. The CDR3 has 17 residues. CDR3 protein: CASSPLRGGGSLNTIYF. The CDR3 DNA reads as TGTGCCAGCAGCCCCTTACGGGGGGGCGGCTCTCTAAACACCATATATTTT.

At least ten counts were recorded for this clonotype. As an off-target read in a library built for alpha chains, this beta chain has a frequency of little significance. The chain has TRBV6-2 or TRBV6-3 and TRBJ1-2; possible D gene TRBD1, 6 bases. Germline values: CDR1 MNHEY, CDR2 SVGEGT. CDR3 length: 14 amino acids. V gave up 1 base and J gave up 5 bases, with 11 bases separating them. The CDR3 sequence: CASSYLGAGYGYTF. The DNA of the CDR3 is TGTGCCAGCAGTTACTTGGGGGCCGGATATGGCTACACCTTC.

This clonotype showed up many times. This beta chain is off target for a library built for alpha chains, so its abundance means little. The gene calls are TRBV28 and TRBJ1-6; maybe TRBD1 (6 bases). The CDR3 runs 17 residues. Per the germline V gene, CDR1 is MDHEN and CDR2 is SYDVKM. Trimming took off 2 bases at V and 0 bases at J, with 11 bases between the two ends. CDR3 sequence (DNA): TGTGCCAGCAGTTTAACCTTGGACAGCTCCTATAATTCACCCCTCCACTTT. The encoded protein is CASSLTLDSSYNSPLHF.